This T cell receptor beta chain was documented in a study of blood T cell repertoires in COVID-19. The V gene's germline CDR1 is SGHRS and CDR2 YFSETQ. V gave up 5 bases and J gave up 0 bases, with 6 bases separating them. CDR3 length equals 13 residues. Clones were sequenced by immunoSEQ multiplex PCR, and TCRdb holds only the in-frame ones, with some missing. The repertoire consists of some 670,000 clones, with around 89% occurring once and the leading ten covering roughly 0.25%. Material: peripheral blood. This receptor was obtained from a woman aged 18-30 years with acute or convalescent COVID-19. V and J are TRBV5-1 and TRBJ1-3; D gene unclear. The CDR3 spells CASSNPSGNTIYF. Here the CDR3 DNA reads TGCGCCAGCAGTAATCCCTCTGGAAACACCATATATTTT.